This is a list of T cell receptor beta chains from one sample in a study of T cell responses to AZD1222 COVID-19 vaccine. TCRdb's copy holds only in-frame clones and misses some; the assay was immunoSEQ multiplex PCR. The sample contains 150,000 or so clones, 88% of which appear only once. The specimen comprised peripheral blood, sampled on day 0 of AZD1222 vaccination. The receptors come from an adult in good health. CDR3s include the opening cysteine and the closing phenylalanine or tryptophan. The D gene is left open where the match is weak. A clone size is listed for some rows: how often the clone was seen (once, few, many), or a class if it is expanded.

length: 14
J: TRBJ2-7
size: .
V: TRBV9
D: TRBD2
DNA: TGTGCCAGCAGCGTCGGTCTAGCGGGTAACGAGCAGTACTTC
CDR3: CASSVGLAGNEQYF

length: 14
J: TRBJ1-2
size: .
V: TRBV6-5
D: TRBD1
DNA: TGTGCCAGCATGGAACCGGGACAGGGATATGGCTACACCTTC
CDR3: CASMEPGQGYGYTF

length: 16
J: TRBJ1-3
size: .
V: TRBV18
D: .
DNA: TGTGCCAGCTCGCCCCGGCAGCGCAGCTCTGGAAACACCATATATTTT
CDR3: CASSPRQRSSGNTIYF

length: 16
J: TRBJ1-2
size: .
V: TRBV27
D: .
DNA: TGTGCCAGCAGTTCTTTACGACAGACTCCGCCCTATGGCTACACCTTC
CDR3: CASSSLRQTPPYGYTF

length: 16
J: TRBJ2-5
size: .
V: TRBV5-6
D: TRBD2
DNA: TGTGCCAGCAGCTGGACTAGCGGGGAGTACCAAGAGACCCAGTACTTC
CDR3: CASSWTSGEYQETQYF

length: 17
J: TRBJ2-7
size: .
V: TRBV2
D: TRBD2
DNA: TGTGCCAGCAGGATAGGGACTAGCCGGTCCAAATCCTACGAGCAGTACTTC
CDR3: CASRIGTSRSKSYEQYF

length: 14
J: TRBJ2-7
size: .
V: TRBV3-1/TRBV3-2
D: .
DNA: TGTGCCAGCAGTCAGGGCCACAGCTCCTACGAGCAGTACTTC
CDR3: CASSQGHSSYEQYF

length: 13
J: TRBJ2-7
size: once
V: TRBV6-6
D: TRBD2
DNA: TGTGCCAGCGCCATTGCGGGGGGCTACGAGCAGTACTTC
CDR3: CASAIAGGYEQYF

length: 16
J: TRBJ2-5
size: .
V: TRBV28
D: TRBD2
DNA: TGTGCCAGCAGTTTATTAGGTAGCGGGGCCCAAGAGACCCAGTACTTC
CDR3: CASSLLGSGAQETQYF

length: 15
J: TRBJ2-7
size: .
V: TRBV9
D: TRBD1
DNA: TGTGCCAGCAGCGTAGGACAGGGCCCTTCCTACGAGCAGTACTTC
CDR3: CASSVGQGPSYEQYF

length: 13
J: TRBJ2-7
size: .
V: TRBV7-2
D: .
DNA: TGTGCCAGCAGCTTAGGGACAGCCTACGAGCAGTACTTC
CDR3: CASSLGTAYEQYF

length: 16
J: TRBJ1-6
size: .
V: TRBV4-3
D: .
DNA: TGCGCCAGCAGCCAAGCCAACCGACAGGATAATTCACCCCTCCACTTT
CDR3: CASSQANRQDNSPLHF

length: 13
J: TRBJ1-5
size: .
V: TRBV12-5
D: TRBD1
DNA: TGTGCTAGTGGGTCGACAGGGGTTCAGCCCCAGCATTTT
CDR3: CASGSTGVQPQHF

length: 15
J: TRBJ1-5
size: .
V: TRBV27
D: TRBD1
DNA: TGTGCCAGCAGCCGGGACAGGGGCGAGAATCAGCCCCAGCATTTT
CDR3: CASSRDRGENQPQHF

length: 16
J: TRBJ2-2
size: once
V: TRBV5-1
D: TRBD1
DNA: TGCGCCAGCAGCTTCTTAGGGACAGGTAACACCGGGGAGCTGTTTTTT
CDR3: CASSFLGTGNTGELFF

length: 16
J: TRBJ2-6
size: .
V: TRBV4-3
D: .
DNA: TGCGCCAGCAGCCAAGATTACGGGCTTGGGGCCAACGTCCTGACTTTC
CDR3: CASSQDYGLGANVLTF

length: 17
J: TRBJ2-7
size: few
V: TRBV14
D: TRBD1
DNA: TGTGCCAGCAGCCCATCGGCCGTCTGGACAGGGGGCAGCGAGCAGTACTTC
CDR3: CASSPSAVWTGGSEQYF

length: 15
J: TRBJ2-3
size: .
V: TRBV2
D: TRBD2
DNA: TGTGCCAGCAGGGATCTAGCGGGGACCGGAGATACGCAGTATTTT
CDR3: CASRDLAGTGDTQYF

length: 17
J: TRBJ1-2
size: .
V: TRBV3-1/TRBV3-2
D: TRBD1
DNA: TGTGCCAGCAGCCAGCGGACAGGGGGCTCGGGTAGCTATGGCTACACCTTC
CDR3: CASSQRTGGSGSYGYTF

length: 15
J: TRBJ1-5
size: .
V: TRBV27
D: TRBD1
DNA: TGTGCCAGCAGTTCTACAGGGGCCATCAATCAGCCCCAGCATTTT
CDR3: CASSSTGAINQPQHF

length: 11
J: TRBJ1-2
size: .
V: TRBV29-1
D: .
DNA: TGCAGCGTTCTCTTCGGGGGAGGCTACACCTTC
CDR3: CSVLFGGGYTF

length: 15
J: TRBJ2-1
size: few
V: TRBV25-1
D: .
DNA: TGTGCCAGCAGTGAAAACATAGGGACTGGCTATGAGCAGTTCTTC
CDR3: CASSENIGTGYEQFF

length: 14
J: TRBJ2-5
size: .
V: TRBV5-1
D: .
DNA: TGCGCCAGCAGCCAGGGGGGCTGGCAAGAGACCCAGTACTTC
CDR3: CASSQGGWQETQYF

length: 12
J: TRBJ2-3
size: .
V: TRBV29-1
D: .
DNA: TGCAGCGTTGCTCAGGGCACAGATACGCAGTATTTT
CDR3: CSVAQGTDTQYF

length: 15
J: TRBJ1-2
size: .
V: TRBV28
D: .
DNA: TGTGCCAGCAGTTCCCCGGGGCGGTTCGGGTATGGCTACACCTTC
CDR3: CASSSPGRFGYGYTF

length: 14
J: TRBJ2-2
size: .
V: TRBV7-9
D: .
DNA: TGTGCCAGCAGCTTAGAAGGCAGGACCGGGGAGCTGTTTTTT
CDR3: CASSLEGRTGELFF

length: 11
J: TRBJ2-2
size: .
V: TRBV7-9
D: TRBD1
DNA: TGTGCTGGGGACAGTTACGGGGAGCTGTTTTTT
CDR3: CAGDSYGELFF

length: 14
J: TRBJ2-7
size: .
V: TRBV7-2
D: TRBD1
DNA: TGTGCCAGCAGCTCGGACAGGACTTCCTACGAGCAGTACTTC
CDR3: CASSSDRTSYEQYF

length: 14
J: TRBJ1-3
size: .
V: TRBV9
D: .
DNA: TGTGCCAGCAGCGCCGGGAACTCTGGAAACACCATATATTTT
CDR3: CASSAGNSGNTIYF

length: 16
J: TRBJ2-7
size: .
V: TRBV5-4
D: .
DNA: TGTGCCAGCAGCTTGTTCCTAGGACAGCGAAACTACGAGCAGTACTTC
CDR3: CASSLFLGQRNYEQYF

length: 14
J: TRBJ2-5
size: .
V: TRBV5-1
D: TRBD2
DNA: TGCGCCAGCGCGGGGGGCGGTTCCCAAGAGACCCAGTACTTC
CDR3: CASAGGGSQETQYF

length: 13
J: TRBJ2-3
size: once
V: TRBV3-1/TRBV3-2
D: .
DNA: TGTGCCAGCAGTCCTCGCGAGGGGGATACGCAGTATTTT
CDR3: CASSPREGDTQYF

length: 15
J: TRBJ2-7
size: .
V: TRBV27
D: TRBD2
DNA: TGTGCCAGCAGTTTTTACGGCGGGGGGGCTGGGGAGCAGTACTTC
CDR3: CASSFYGGGAGEQYF

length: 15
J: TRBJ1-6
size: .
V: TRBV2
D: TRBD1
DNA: TGTGCCAGCAGTGAACGGCAGGGGGCACTTTCACCCCTCCACTTT
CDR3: CASSERQGALSPLHF

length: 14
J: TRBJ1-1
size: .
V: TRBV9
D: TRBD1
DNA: TGTGCCAGCAGCGTAGCCCAGACAGGGACTGAAGCTTTCTTT
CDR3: CASSVAQTGTEAFF

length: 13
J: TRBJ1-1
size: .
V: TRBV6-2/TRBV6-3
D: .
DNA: TGTGCCAGCAGCCCCAGGGTTGGCACTGAAGCTTTCTTT
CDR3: CASSPRVGTEAFF

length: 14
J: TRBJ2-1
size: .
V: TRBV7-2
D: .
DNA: TGTGCCAGCAGCTTGACCAGAGTAGGCGATGAGCAGTTCTTC
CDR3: CASSLTRVGDEQFF

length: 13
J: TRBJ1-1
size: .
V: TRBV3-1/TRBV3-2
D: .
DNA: TGTGCCAGCAGCCAAGTGTCTGACACTGAAGCTTTCTTT
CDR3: CASSQVSDTEAFF

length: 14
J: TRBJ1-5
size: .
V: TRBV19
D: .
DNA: TGTGCCAGTAGTAAGAGAGGACCGGAACAGCCCCAGCATTTT
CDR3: CASSKRGPEQPQHF

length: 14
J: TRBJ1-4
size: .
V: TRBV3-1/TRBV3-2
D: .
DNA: TGTGCCAGCAGCTCACAGGGAACTAATGAAAAACTGTTTTTT
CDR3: CASSSQGTNEKLFF

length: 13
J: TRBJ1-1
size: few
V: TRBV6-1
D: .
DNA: TGTGCCAGCAGTGAAAATGGGAACACTGAAGCTTTCTTT
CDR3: CASSENGNTEAFF

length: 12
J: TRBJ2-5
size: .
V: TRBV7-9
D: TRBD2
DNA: TGTGCCATCCGGGGGGGTCAAGAGACCCAGTACTTC
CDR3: CAIRGGQETQYF

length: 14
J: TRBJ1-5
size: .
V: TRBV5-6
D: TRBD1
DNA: TGTGCCAGCAGCATCGGGACAGTCAATCAGCCCCAGCATTTT
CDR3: CASSIGTVNQPQHF

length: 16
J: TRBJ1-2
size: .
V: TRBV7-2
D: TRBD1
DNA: TGTGCCAGCAGCCCAAGGACAGGGGGCCAACTTGGTGGCTACACCTTC
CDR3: CASSPRTGGQLGGYTF

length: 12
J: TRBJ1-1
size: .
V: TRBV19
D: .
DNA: TGTGCCAGCAGACAGGTTAACACTGAAGCTTTCTTT
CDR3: CASRQVNTEAFF

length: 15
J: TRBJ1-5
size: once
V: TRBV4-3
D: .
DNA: TGCGCCAGCAGCCAAGATCCCGGGGGAGGTCAGCCCCAGCATTTT
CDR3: CASSQDPGGGQPQHF

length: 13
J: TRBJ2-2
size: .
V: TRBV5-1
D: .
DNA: TGCGCCAGCGGACAAGTGAACACCGGGGAGCTGTTTTTT
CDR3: CASGQVNTGELFF

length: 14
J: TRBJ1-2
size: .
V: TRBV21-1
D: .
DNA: TGTGCCAGCAGCAAAGAGCCAATATTGGGTGGCTACACCTTC
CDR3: CASSKEPILGGYTF

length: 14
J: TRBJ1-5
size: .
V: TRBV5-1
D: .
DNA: TGCGCCAGCAGCGACGGACAGAGCAATCAGCCCCAGCATTTT
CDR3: CASSDGQSNQPQHF

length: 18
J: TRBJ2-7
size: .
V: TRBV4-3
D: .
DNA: TGCGCCAGCAGCCAAGAGTTGCCCCGGGACACCTCCTCCTACGAGCAGTACTTC
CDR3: CASSQELPRDTSSYEQYF

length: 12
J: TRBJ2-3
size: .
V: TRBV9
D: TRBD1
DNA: TGTGCCAGCAGCGTTCAACAGGGGCCGCAGTATTTT
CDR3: CASSVQQGPQYF

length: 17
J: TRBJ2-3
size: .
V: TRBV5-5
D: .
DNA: TGTGCCAGCAGCCGATTTGCCAGGGAGGATAGGACAGATACGCAGTATTTT
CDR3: CASSRFAREDRTDTQYF

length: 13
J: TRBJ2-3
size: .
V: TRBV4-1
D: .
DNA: TGCGCCAGCAGCCACCCCAGGACAGATACGCAGTATTTT
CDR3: CASSHPRTDTQYF